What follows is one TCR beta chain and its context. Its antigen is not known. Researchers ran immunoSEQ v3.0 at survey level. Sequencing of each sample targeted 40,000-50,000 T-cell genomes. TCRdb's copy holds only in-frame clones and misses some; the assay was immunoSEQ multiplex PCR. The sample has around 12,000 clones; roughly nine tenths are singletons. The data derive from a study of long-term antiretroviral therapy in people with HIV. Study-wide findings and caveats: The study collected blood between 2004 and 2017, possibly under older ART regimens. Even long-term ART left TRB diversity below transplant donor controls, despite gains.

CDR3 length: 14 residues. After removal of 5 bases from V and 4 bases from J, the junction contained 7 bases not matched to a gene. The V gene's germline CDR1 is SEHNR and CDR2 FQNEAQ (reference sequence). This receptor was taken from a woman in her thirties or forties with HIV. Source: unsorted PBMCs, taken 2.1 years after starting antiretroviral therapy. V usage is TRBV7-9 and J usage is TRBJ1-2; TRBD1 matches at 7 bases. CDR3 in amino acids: CASSLTTGTYGYTF. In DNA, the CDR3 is TGTGCCAGCAGCCTAACGACAGGGACCTATGGCTACACCTTC.